This is a list of T cell receptor beta chains from one sample in a study of T cell changes during pregnancy in multiple sclerosis. Some clones are missing from TCRdb's copy, which holds only in-frame ones; the method was immunoSEQ multiplex PCR. The table records around 66,000 clones, 90% to 95% of them present only once. Specimen: peripheral blood, collected in the third trimester of pregnancy. The receptor set was obtained from a female donor in good health, enrolled as a control in a pregnancy study. The CDR3 runs from the conserved cysteine through the conserved F or W. D genes are given only for firm matches. A row's size may be missing; if present it is once, few, many or a size class.

clone size: -
J gene: TRBJ2-7
D gene: TRBD1
V gene: TRBV6-5
CDR3 protein: CASMLTGGNFNEQYF
CDR3 DNA: TGTGCCAGCATGCTTACAGGGGGCAATTTCAACGAGCAGTACTTC

clone size: -
J gene: TRBJ2-2
D gene: TRBD2
V gene: TRBV11-3
CDR3 protein: CASSLDVTSGGTGELFF
CDR3 DNA: TGTGCCAGCAGCTTAGATGTGACTAGCGGGGGGACCGGGGAGCTGTTTTTT

clone size: -
J gene: TRBJ2-1
D gene: TRBD2
V gene: TRBV7-6
CDR3 protein: CASSSLAGGNEQFF
CDR3 DNA: TGTGCCAGCAGCTCCTTAGCGGGAGGCAATGAGCAGTTCTTC

clone size: -
J gene: TRBJ2-7
D gene: TRBD1
V gene: TRBV11-2
CDR3 protein: CASSLRTGGEEQYF
CDR3 DNA: TGTGCCAGCAGCCTCCGGACAGGGGGAGAGGAGCAGTACTTC

clone size: -
J gene: TRBJ2-1
D gene: -
V gene: TRBV10-2
CDR3 protein: CASSDQDQNYNEQFF
CDR3 DNA: TGCGCCAGCAGTGACCAGGATCAAAACTACAATGAGCAGTTCTTC

clone size: few
J gene: TRBJ2-7
D gene: -
V gene: TRBV4-1
CDR3 protein: CASSQAVSGYEQYF
CDR3 DNA: TGCGCCAGCAGCCAAGCGGTTAGCGGCTACGAGCAGTACTTC

clone size: -
J gene: TRBJ2-1
D gene: -
V gene: TRBV27
CDR3 protein: CASSLRSSKQFF
CDR3 DNA: TGTGCCAGCAGTTTAAGGAGCTCAAAGCAGTTCTTC

clone size: -
J gene: TRBJ1-2
D gene: -
V gene: TRBV5-6
CDR3 protein: CASSLGTVSYTF
CDR3 DNA: TGTGCCAGCAGCTTAGGTACAGTCAGCTACACCTTC

clone size: -
J gene: TRBJ2-1
D gene: TRBD2
V gene: TRBV4-1
CDR3 protein: CASSQNLAGTFNEQFF
CDR3 DNA: TGCGCCAGCAGCCAAAACTTAGCGGGGACATTTAATGAGCAGTTCTTC

clone size: few
J gene: TRBJ1-1
D gene: -
V gene: TRBV30
CDR3 protein: CAATGNTEAFF
CDR3 DNA: TGTGCCGCCACAGGGAACACTGAAGCTTTCTTT

clone size: -
J gene: TRBJ2-4
D gene: -
V gene: TRBV27
CDR3 protein: CASSLTEARAKNIQYF
CDR3 DNA: TGTGCCAGCAGTTTGACAGAAGCTAGAGCCAAAAACATTCAGTACTTC

clone size: -
J gene: TRBJ1-1
D gene: -
V gene: TRBV5-5
CDR3 protein: CASSFRVFTGTEAFF
CDR3 DNA: TGTGCCAGCAGCTTTAGGGTGTTCACGGGAACTGAAGCTTTCTTT

clone size: -
J gene: TRBJ2-7
D gene: -
V gene: TRBV5-6
CDR3 protein: CASSLSRGDTYEQYF
CDR3 DNA: TGTGCCAGCAGCTTGTCCAGGGGTGATACCTACGAGCAGTACTTC

clone size: -
J gene: TRBJ2-7
D gene: TRBD2
V gene: TRBV7-9
CDR3 protein: CASTPGGGSYEQYF
CDR3 DNA: TGTGCCAGCACCCCGGGGGGAGGGAGCTACGAGCAGTACTTC

clone size: -
J gene: TRBJ2-1
D gene: TRBD1
V gene: TRBV2
CDR3 protein: CASSERQGSYNEQFF
CDR3 DNA: TGTGCCAGCAGTGAAAGACAGGGATCCTACAATGAGCAGTTCTTC

clone size: -
J gene: TRBJ2-1
D gene: TRBD2
V gene: TRBV2
CDR3 protein: CASKPSGDYNEQFF
CDR3 DNA: TGTGCCAGCAAGCCTAGCGGGGATTACAATGAGCAGTTCTTC

clone size: -
J gene: TRBJ1-2
D gene: -
V gene: TRBV25-1
CDR3 protein: CASSGVGRNYGYTF
CDR3 DNA: TGTGCCAGCAGTGGGGTCGGCAGGAACTATGGCTACACCTTC

clone size: -
J gene: TRBJ2-7
D gene: -
V gene: TRBV5-6
CDR3 protein: CASSLGLYEQYF
CDR3 DNA: TGTGCCAGCAGCTTGGGGCTTTACGAGCAGTACTTC

clone size: -
J gene: TRBJ1-1
D gene: -
V gene: TRBV28
CDR3 protein: CASSSPRWNTEAFF
CDR3 DNA: TGTGCCAGCAGCTCACCGCGGTGGAACACTGAAGCTTTCTTT

clone size: once
J gene: TRBJ2-7
D gene: TRBD1
V gene: TRBV6-5
CDR3 protein: CASSTGTGALYEQYF
CDR3 DNA: TGTGCCAGCAGTACCGGGACAGGGGCCCTCTACGAGCAGTACTTC

clone size: -
J gene: TRBJ1-2
D gene: -
V gene: TRBV28
CDR3 protein: CASSLLENYGYTF
CDR3 DNA: TGTGCCAGCAGTTTGCTAGAAAACTATGGCTACACCTTC

clone size: -
J gene: TRBJ2-5
D gene: -
V gene: TRBV2
CDR3 protein: CASRGVETQYF
CDR3 DNA: TGTGCCAGCAGAGGGGTCGAGACCCAGTACTTC

clone size: -
J gene: TRBJ2-2
D gene: -
V gene: TRBV28
CDR3 protein: CASSSSGAGRGTGELFF
CDR3 DNA: TGTGCCAGCAGTTCAAGCGGCGCGGGCCGGGGGACCGGGGAGCTGTTTTTT

clone size: -
J gene: TRBJ2-6
D gene: -
V gene: TRBV9
CDR3 protein: CASSPQAGTRNSGANVLTF
CDR3 DNA: TGTGCCAGCAGCCCTCAAGCGGGGACAAGAAACTCTGGGGCCAACGTCCTGACTTTC

clone size: -
J gene: TRBJ2-7
D gene: TRBD1
V gene: TRBV6-1
CDR3 protein: CASSDTRGLEQYF
CDR3 DNA: TGTGCCAGCAGCGATACGAGGGGGCTCGAGCAGTACTTC

clone size: -
J gene: TRBJ1-1
D gene: -
V gene: TRBV5-1
CDR3 protein: CASSLGGDTEAFF
CDR3 DNA: TGCGCCAGCAGCTTGGGAGGCGATACGGAAGCTTTCTTT

clone size: -
J gene: TRBJ2-5
D gene: -
V gene: TRBV6-5
CDR3 protein: CASSYSTLGDYNF
CDR3 DNA: TGTGCCAGCAGTTACTCCACCTTAGGCGACTATAACTTC

clone size: -
J gene: TRBJ1-5
D gene: -
V gene: TRBV6-5
CDR3 protein: CASSYSPGPQHF
CDR3 DNA: TGTGCCAGCAGTTACTCTCCGGGGCCCCAGCATTTT

clone size: -
J gene: TRBJ2-1
D gene: TRBD2
V gene: TRBV9
CDR3 protein: CASSVGLGTRTDEQFF
CDR3 DNA: TGTGCCAGCAGCGTAGGATTGGGGACTAGAACCGATGAGCAGTTCTTC

clone size: -
J gene: TRBJ1-1
D gene: -
V gene: TRBV6-5
CDR3 protein: CASTQNRVRAFF
CDR3 DNA: TGTGCCAGTACACAAAACAGGGTTCGGGCTTTCTTT

clone size: -
J gene: TRBJ1-1
D gene: -
V gene: TRBV29-1
CDR3 protein: CSAQNTEAFF
CDR3 DNA: TGCAGCGCCCAGAACACTGAAGCTTTCTTT

clone size: -
J gene: TRBJ2-2
D gene: -
V gene: TRBV7-7
CDR3 protein: CASSLAIGHAGELFF
CDR3 DNA: TGTGCTAGCAGCTTAGCGATTGGACACGCCGGGGAGCTGTTTTTT

clone size: -
J gene: TRBJ1-2
D gene: -
V gene: TRBV30
CDR3 protein: CAWSLFTGRNYGYTF
CDR3 DNA: TGTGCCTGGAGTTTATTTACAGGGCGTAACTATGGCTACACCTTC

clone size: -
J gene: TRBJ2-4
D gene: TRBD2
V gene: TRBV12-5
CDR3 protein: CASGLVLAGAGRGKNIQYF
CDR3 DNA: TGTGCTAGTGGTTTGGTACTAGCGGGGGCCGGACGAGGAAAAAACATTCAGTACTTC

clone size: once
J gene: TRBJ2-5
D gene: -
V gene: TRBV18
CDR3 protein: CASSPEEETQYF
CDR3 DNA: TGTGCCAGCTCACCTGAGGAAGAGACCCAGTACTTC

clone size: -
J gene: TRBJ1-3
D gene: -
V gene: TRBV13
CDR3 protein: CASSETGNTIYF
CDR3 DNA: TGTGCCAGCAGCGAGACTGGAAACACCATATATTTT

clone size: -
J gene: TRBJ2-2
D gene: TRBD1
V gene: TRBV2
CDR3 protein: CASTRQGPNTGELFF
CDR3 DNA: TGTGCCAGCACCCGACAGGGCCCGAACACCGGGGAGCTGTTTTTT

clone size: -
J gene: TRBJ1-6
D gene: TRBD1
V gene: TRBV11-2
CDR3 protein: CASSFAPGQGDSPLHF
CDR3 DNA: TGTGCCAGCAGCTTCGCCCCGGGACAGGGGGATTCACCCCTCCACTTT

clone size: -
J gene: TRBJ1-2
D gene: -
V gene: TRBV7-8
CDR3 protein: CASSLAQTSSYGYTF
CDR3 DNA: TGTGCCAGCAGCTTAGCGCAGACTAGTAGTTATGGCTACACCTTC

clone size: -
J gene: TRBJ2-7
D gene: -
V gene: TRBV6-5
CDR3 protein: CASSYSTGRGEQYF
CDR3 DNA: TGTGCCAGCAGTTACTCGACAGGCAGGGGAGAGCAGTACTTC

clone size: once
J gene: TRBJ2-1
D gene: -
V gene: TRBV19
CDR3 protein: CASSGSTYNEQFF
CDR3 DNA: TGTGCCAGTAGCGGGAGTACCTACAATGAGCAGTTCTTC

clone size: -
J gene: TRBJ2-5
D gene: -
V gene: TRBV7-9
CDR3 protein: CASSLVELEWETQYF
CDR3 DNA: TGTGCCAGCAGCTTAGTCGAGTTAGAGTGGGAGACCCAGTACTTC

clone size: many
J gene: TRBJ1-1
D gene: -
V gene: TRBV27
CDR3 protein: CASGVTGYTEAFF
CDR3 DNA: TGTGCCAGCGGGGTAACAGGGTACACTGAAGCTTTCTTT

clone size: -
J gene: TRBJ2-2
D gene: -
V gene: TRBV28
CDR3 protein: CASSFRGRNTGELFF
CDR3 DNA: TGTGCCAGCAGTTTTCGGGGGAGGAACACCGGGGAGCTGTTTTTT

clone size: -
J gene: TRBJ2-3
D gene: TRBD1
V gene: TRBV7-8
CDR3 protein: CASSIQGTHTDTQYF
CDR3 DNA: TGTGCCAGCAGTATACAGGGGACACACACAGATACGCAGTATTTT

clone size: -
J gene: TRBJ2-5
D gene: TRBD1
V gene: TRBV5-4
CDR3 protein: CASRSGTGGQETQYF
CDR3 DNA: TGTGCCAGCAGGTCCGGGACAGGGGGCCAAGAGACCCAGTACTTC

clone size: -
J gene: TRBJ2-2
D gene: TRBD1
V gene: TRBV5-4
CDR3 protein: CASSLQGVNTGELFF
CDR3 DNA: TGTGCCAGCAGCTTGCAGGGGGTTAATACCGGGGAGCTGTTTTTT

clone size: -
J gene: TRBJ1-4
D gene: -
V gene: TRBV7-9
CDR3 protein: CASSSHSSINEKLFF
CDR3 DNA: TGTGCCAGCAGCTCCCATAGCTCCATTAATGAAAAACTGTTTTTT